This T cell receptor beta chain originates from a study of lung T cells in sarcoidosis with Löfgren's syndrome. Study results and caveats: Versus controls, Löfgren's syndrome patients reportedly showed TRAV12-1 and TRBV2 as most expanded. Multiple Löfgren's syndrome patients reportedly shared TRAV12-1 and TRBV2 CDR3 motifs.

The CDR3 is 20 residues long. From germline, CDR1 is MNHGY and CDR2 SVAAGI. TCRdb called the reads again in MiXCR, with one record for every CDR3 protein. This table has some 18,000 distinct CDR3 sequences, roughly 22% appearing once. This clonotype was detected once. Its antigen remains unknown. A read error may produce the germline difference seen at one junction end. The sequence derives from a human donor with sarcoidosis (Löfgren's syndrome or another form), or a control subject (not recorded which). Sequenced material: CD4+ T cells from PBMCs. J is TRBJ1-5 and V is TRBV6-9; tentatively, D is TRBD1 (5 bases). The DNA of the CDR3 is TGTGCCAGCACCCGAGTCCTTGTTCCGAAGACAGAAGTTAGCAATCAGCCTCAGCATTTT. It encodes CASTRVLVPKTEVSNQPQHF.